Presented here are 2 T cell receptor beta chains from one specimen sequenced in a study of cytomegalovirus exposure and HLA in healthy donors. PCR used 60 Vbeta primers and 13 Jbeta primers. Assay used: immunoSEQ multiplex PCR; TCRdb lists only in-frame clones, some missing. The sample includes 170,000 or so clones, approximately 80% seen only once; the top ten take approximately 0.55%. The specimen was PBMCs. Source of these receptors: a woman aged 45-59 years in good health and CMV-seronegative.

J is TRBJ1-2 and V is TRBV14; D might be TRBD1 (6 bases). Trimming left V 4 bases short and J 5 bases short, with 17 bases between. Germline CDR1 reads SGHDN; CDR2 reads FVKESK. The CDR3 is 15 amino acids. In DNA form, the CDR3 reads TGTGCCAGCAGCCCAGGGCGGGGGCTAAGTTATGGCTACACCTTC. It is translated as CASSPGRGLSYGYTF.

The V and J genes are TRBV6-5 and TRBJ2-5, with a possible D match to TRBD2 (6 bases). CDR1 is MNHEY and CDR2 is SVGAGI in the germline V gene. The CDR3 consists of 15 residues. V was clipped by 6 bases and J by 6 bases, with 20 bases between them. The CDR3 sequence: CASSERGLDGQTQYF. CDR3 DNA sequence: TGTGCCAGCAGCGAAAGGGGACTTGATGGTCAGACCCAGTACTTC.